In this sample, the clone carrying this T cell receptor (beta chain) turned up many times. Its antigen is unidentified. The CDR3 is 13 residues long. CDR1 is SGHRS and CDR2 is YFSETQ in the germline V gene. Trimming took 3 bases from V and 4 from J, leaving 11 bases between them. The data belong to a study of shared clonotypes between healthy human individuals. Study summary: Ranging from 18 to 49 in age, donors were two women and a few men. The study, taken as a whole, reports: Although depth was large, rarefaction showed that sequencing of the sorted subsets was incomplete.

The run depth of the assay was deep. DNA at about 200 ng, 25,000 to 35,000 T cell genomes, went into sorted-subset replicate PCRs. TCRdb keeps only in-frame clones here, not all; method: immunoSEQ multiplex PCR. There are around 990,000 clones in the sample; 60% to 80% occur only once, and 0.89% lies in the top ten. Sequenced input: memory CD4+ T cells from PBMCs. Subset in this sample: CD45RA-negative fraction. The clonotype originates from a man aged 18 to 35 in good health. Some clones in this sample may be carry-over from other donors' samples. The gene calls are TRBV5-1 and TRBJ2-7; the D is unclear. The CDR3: CASSSEWEYEQYF. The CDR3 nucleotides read TGCGCCAGCAGCTCAGAGTGGGAATACGAGCAGTACTTC.